The next 19 T cell receptor beta chains were all read from a single sample in a study of T-cell reconstitution after alpha-beta-depleted transplantation in children (TCRdb year 2016). The method was PCR. TCRdb shows the sequencer as Illumina HiSeq 2500. TCR library preparation used molecular barcoding, with unique molecular identifiers applied to normalize quantification of the TCRbeta repertoire. TCRdb trimmed public reads at Q25 via fastp, called clones via MiXCR and kept in-frame beta chains. Here each entry gathers all rows of one CDR3 protein and keeps the most common genes and DNA. The sample records some 290,000 distinct CDR3 sequences, 9.9% of which are singletons. 10% of the sample comes from the top ten. The sequenced sample was PBMCs from the stem cell graft donor, obtained from the stem cell graft. The receptors were sampled from a human donor who donated a stem cell graft to a child with SCID.

The V and J genes are TRBV4-1 and TRBJ2-7; 7 bases align to TRBD1. Germline trimming cut 2 bases from V and 6 bases from J; bases unmatched to any gene: 13. There are 16 residues in the CDR3. Germline-derived CDR1 and CDR2 are MGHRA and YSYEKL. The CDR3 region is CASSQRARTGLSEQYF. CDR3 sequence (DNA): TGCGCCAGCAGCCAACGTGCTAGGACAGGACTGAGCGAGCAGTACTTC.

This clonotype was seen many times. This chain connects TRBV20-1 to TRBJ2-3, with D hard to call. The length of the CDR3 is 15 residues. Germline V gene data show CDR1 as DFQATT and CDR2 as SNEGSKA (reference sequence). Trimming pared 7 bases from V and 8 bases from J, leaving 25 bases between. The CDR3 DNA sequence: TGCAGTGTCACAGACTTCACCTCAGGCTTTGGTACGCAGTATTTT. This codes for CSVTDFTSGFGTQYF.

This sequence joins TRBV25-1 and TRBJ2-1; 14 positions agree with TRBD2. The ends lost 2 bases at V and 10 bases at J; junction bases unmatched: 10. This CDR3 is 17 amino acids long. Germline values: CDR1 MGHDK, CDR2 SYGVNS. Here the CDR3 reads CASSETRGTSGGTEQFF. CDR3 DNA sequence: TGTGCCAGCAGTGAAACTAGGGGGACTAGCGGGGGTACGGAGCAGTTCTTC.

Worth noting for this clonotype: One end of the junction does not line up with germline, which may come from a read error. The chain carries TRBV19 and TRBJ1-5; no clear D. This CDR3 is 13 amino acids long. The germline CDR1 and CDR2 sequences are LNHDA and SQIVND (reference sequence). The CDR3 coding sequence is TGTGCCAGTAGTAGTGGTAGCAATCAGCCCAAGCATTTT. It translates to CASSSGSNQPKHF.

This clonotype was observed a few times. The chain links TRBV20-1 to TRBJ2-1, with D perhaps matching TRBD1 (5 bases). The CDR3 is 15 residues long. The ends were cut back, 0 bases at V and 7 bases at J, with 16 bases in the middle. Per germline, CDR1 DFQATT and CDR2 SNEGSKA (reference sequence). CDR3 sequence (DNA): TGCAGTGCTAGAGATCGTCAGGGTCTAGGAAATGAGCAGTTCTTC. Its translation: CSARDRQGLGNEQFF.

This sequence joins TRBV6-5 and TRBJ1-2; 7 bases match TRBD1. Germline CDR1 and CDR2: MNHEY and SVGAGI. Germline trimming cut 4 bases from V and 7 bases from J; bases unmatched to any gene: 15. The CDR3 is 16 amino acids. The CDR3 loop reads CASSSRGPGGGRGYTF. The CDR3 DNA follows: TGTGCCAGCAGTTCACGGGGGCCAGGGGGAGGGCGTGGCTACACCTTC.

This clonotype was seen repeatedly, ten times or more. The chain joins TRBV24-1 to TRBJ2-7, with D perhaps matching TRBD2 (6 bases). The germline V gene encodes CDR1 KGHDR and CDR2 SFDVKD. The CDR3 has 18 amino acids. V was shortened by 2 bases and J by 5 bases, with 24 bases between the two germline ends. CDR3 coding DNA: TGTGCCACCAGTGATTGGGGGGACCAGGGAGATTTTCCCCACGAGCAGTACTTC. Protein sequence: CATSDWGDQGDFPHEQYF.

The chain joins TRBV20-1 to TRBJ1-1, with D possibly TRBD1 on 5 matching bases. The germline V and J ends were trimmed by 0 bases and 6 bases, with 11 bases remaining between them. Germline V gene sequence: CDR1 DFQATT, CDR2 SNEGSKA (reference sequence). This CDR3 is built from 13 residues. The CDR3 bases are TGCAGTGCTAGAGATCTGGGGCACGCTGAAGCTTTCTTT. Encoded protein: CSARDLGHAEAFF.

Ten or more counts support this clonotype. The V and J genes are TRBV3-1 and TRBJ1-3, with D unresolved. Between the trimmed V and J ends, which lost 1 base and 0 bases, there was a span of 10 bases. The CDR3 length is 16 residues. Germline CDR1 LGHDT, CDR2 YNNKEL (reference sequence). CDR3 sequence: CASSQGLTDSGNTIYF. For the CDR3, the DNA is TGTGCCAGCAGCCAAGGGCTCACTGACTCTGGAAACACCATATATTTT.

This clonotype has just a few counts. The chain employs TRBV7-8 and TRBJ2-2, with D perhaps matching TRBD1 or TRBD2 (5 bases each). The germline V gene has CDR1 SGHVS and CDR2 FQNEAQ. With 3 bases removed from V and 3 bases from J, the gap between germline ends came to 11 bases. The CDR3 is 15 residues long. In DNA form, the CDR3 reads TGTGCCAGCAGCTTCGTCCAGGGAGACACCGGGGAGCTGTTTTTT. It specifies CASSFVQGDTGELFF.

This clonotype came up many times. This chain connects TRBV7-2 to TRBJ2-4; 7 bases align to TRBD1. The germline CDR1 and CDR2 sequences are SGHTA and FQGNSA. The CDR3 totals 16 residues. Trimming at V came to 5 bases and at J to 1 base, leaving 8 bases not matched to a gene. This CDR3 reads CASSLPTGLAKNIQYF. For the CDR3, the DNA is TGTGCCAGCAGCCTACCGACAGGGTTGGCCAAAAACATTCAGTACTTC.

The chain has TRBV18 and TRBJ2-1, with 8 bases lining up with TRBD2. Germline V CDR1 and CDR2: KGHSH, LQKENI. Losses at the gene ends were 5 bases for V and 8 bases for J; bases not matched to a gene: 11. This CDR3 region has 15 residues. In DNA form, the CDR3 reads TGTGCCAGCTCAACCCCGGGACTAGTTTGGGATGAGCAGTTCTTC. Protein: CASSTPGLVWDEQFF. Full variable domain (rest looked up from reference TRBV18 and TRBJ2-1): NAGVMQNPRHLVRRRGQEARLRCSPMKGHSHVYWYRQLPEEGLKFMVYLQKENIIDESGMPKERFSAEFPKEGPSILRIQQVVRGDSAAYFCASSTPGLVWDEQFFGPGTRLTVL.

The chain combines TRBV20-1 with TRBJ1-2; D might be TRBD1 (6 bases). Per germline, CDR1 DFQATT and CDR2 SNEGSKA (reference sequence). CDR3 length equals 13 residues. The germline V and J ends were trimmed by 6 bases and 8 bases, with 19 bases remaining between them. The CDR3 loop reads CSATGTSLLGYTF. The CDR3 nucleotides are TGCAGTGCCACCGGGACATCCCTTTTGGGCTACACCTTC.

The V gene is TRBV20-1, the J gene TRBJ1-1; D unresolved. Trimming took 7 bases from V and 4 from J, leaving 13 bases between them. The CDR3 runs to 12 residues. Germline V gene data show CDR1 as DFQATT and CDR2 as SNEGSKA (reference sequence). In DNA, the CDR3 is TGCAGTGTCTATGATCCCGGCACTGAAGCTTTCTTT. Residues: CSVYDPGTEAFF.

This clonotype was observed many times. The chain joins TRBV5-1 to TRBJ2-7, with D hard to call. Germline-derived CDR1 and CDR2 are SGHRS and YFSETQ. The germline V and J ends were trimmed by 3 bases and 0 bases, with 13 bases remaining between them. The CDR3 is 15 residues long. CDR3 coding DNA: TGCGCCAGCAGCTCCGGCGTCAGCAGCTCCTACGAGCAGTACTTC. Protein product: CASSSGVSSSYEQYF.

In its sample, this clonotype was seen a few times. The V call is TRBV6-1, the J call TRBJ2-2; the D gene could be TRBD1 or TRBD2 (6 bases each). Germline CDR1 and CDR2: MNHNS and SASEGT. CDR3 length: 17 amino acids. V was cut by 7 bases and J by 1 base, with 19 bases left in between. The CDR3, as DNA: TGTGCCAGCACTAGGAGTGCGGGACATAAGAACACCGGGGAGCTGTTTTTT. Encoded protein: CASTRSAGHKNTGELFF.

This clonotype was detected only a few times. The chain carries TRBV9 and TRBJ2-2, with no clear D. V lost 7 bases, J lost 3 bases, and 16 bases lay in between. The CDR3 is 15 residues long. The germline V gene has CDR1 SGDLS and CDR2 YYNGEE. For the CDR3, the DNA is TGTGCCAGCGTAAGAGGTACGACGGACACCGGGGAGCTGTTTTTT. Translating it yields CASVRGTTDTGELFF.

The chain couples TRBV5-6 to TRBJ1-5; D uncertain. CDR3 length: 15 amino acids. Germline lookup yields CDR1 SGHDT and CDR2 YYEEEE. Trimming removed 2 bases at V and 3 bases at J, with 12 bases between. CDR3 sequence (DNA): TGTGCCAGCAGCTTTGGTGAAACCCTCAATCAGCCCCAGCATTTT. Its protein product is CASSFGETLNQPQHF.

The chain combines TRBV3-1 with TRBJ2-7; D might be TRBD1 or TRBD2, each matching 6 bases. The ends were cut back, 3 bases at V and 2 bases at J, with 14 bases in the middle. The CDR3 is 15 residues long. Germline values: CDR1 LGHDT, CDR2 YNNKEL (reference sequence). The CDR3 bases are TGTGCCAGCAGCCAGTCGAGGGGGGCCGCCTACGAGCAGTACTTC. It codes for CASSQSRGAAYEQYF.